Below, 19 T cell receptor beta chains from the same sample are listed, as sequenced in a study of human T cells and chemical hapten exposure. The sample's time point: pre-sensitization, week 0. Specified treatment: therapeutic diphenylcyclopropenone sensitization with weekly scalp DPC. TCRdb ran MiXCR on the RACE reads and lists one entry per CDR3 protein. The data contain some 51,000 distinct CDR3 sequences, 9.4% of them singletons. This sample comprised whole blood, obtained in connection with sensitization to the hapten diphenylcyclopropenone (DPC). The receptor source for this set is a woman aged 40 to 49 with alopecia areata. Some clones in this sample may be carry-over from other donors' samples.

This sequence joins TRBV5-1 and TRBJ2-7; D is unresolved. Deletions cut 4 bases from V and 2 bases from J, with 10 bases between. The CDR3 has 13 amino acids. Germline assignment: CDR1 SGHRS and CDR2 YFSETQ. The CDR3 sequence is CASSQTETYEQYF. In DNA, the CDR3 is TGCGCCAGCAGCCAGACGGAGACCTACGAGCAGTACTTC.

In this sample, this clonotype turned up many times. V usage is TRBV29-1 and J usage is TRBJ2-2; D possibly corresponds to TRBD1 (5 bases). The CDR3 has 13 residues. Germline loops: CDR1 SQVTM, CDR2 ANQGSEA. Trimming removed 5 bases at V and 3 bases at J, with 10 bases between. CDR3 loop: CSVSGWDTGELFF. DNA for the CDR3: TGCAGCGTTTCAGGGTGGGACACCGGGGAGCTGTTTTTT.

This clonotype occurred many times. The gene calls are TRBV12-3 or TRBV12-4 and TRBJ2-3; D remains ambiguous. The CDR3 runs to 11 residues. V lost 5 bases to trimming and J lost 6 bases, with 6 bases between them. The CDR3 DNA follows: TGTGCCAGCAGTCGTGTTGATACGCAGTATTTT. Its translation: CASSRVDTQYF.

This sequence joins TRBV28 and TRBJ2-7, with D hard to call. V was trimmed by 6 bases and J by 5 bases, leaving 8 bases between them. This CDR3 has 11 residues. CDR1 and CDR2 (germline): MDHEN, SYDVKM. The CDR3 nucleotides are TGTGCCAGCAGCCGTACTGACGAGCAGTACTTC. Translating gives CASSRTDEQYF.

This clonotype was counted at least ten times. The chain has TRBV6-5 and TRBJ1-1, with D possibly TRBD1 on 5 matching bases. The germline CDR1 and CDR2 sequences are MNHEY and SVGAGI. Between the trimmed V and J ends, which lost 2 bases and 5 bases, there was a span of 15 bases. The CDR3 length is 15 residues. CDR3 DNA: TGTGCCAGCAGTTACCCTGGAAGGGGAGGGACTGAAGCTTTCTTT. Protein: CASSYPGRGGTEAFF.

This clonotype was counted ten times or more. The chain couples TRBV29-1 to TRBJ2-4; 8 nucleotides agree with TRBD1. The CDR3 is 16 residues long. Germline CDR1 and CDR2: SQVTM and ANQGSEA. V was pared by 6 bases and J by 2 bases, with 12 bases of the junction left unmatched. The CDR3 DNA follows: TGCAGCGTCGCCCACGGGACAGGAATTACCAAAAACATTCAGTACTTC. It translates to CSVAHGTGITKNIQYF.

This clonotype has just a few counts. The V and J genes are TRBV3-1 and TRBJ1-1; 8 bases fit TRBD1. CDR1 and CDR2 (germline): LGHDT, YNNKEL (reference sequence). The CDR3 is 13 residues long. Trimming cost V 2 bases and J 10 bases; bases outside gene matches: 6. CDR3 region: CASSQKDRGRAFF. CDR3 DNA: TGTGCCAGCAGCCAAAAAGACAGGGGACGAGCTTTCTTT. The full variable domain, rest sourced from reference TRBV3-1 and TRBJ1-1, is DTAVSQTPKYLVTQMGNDKSIKCEQNLGHDTMYWYKQDSKKFLKIMFSYNNKELIINETVPNRFSPKSPDKAHLNLHINSLELGDSAVYFCASSQKDRGRAFFGQGTRLTVV.

This rearrangement joins TRBV29-1 to TRBJ1-3; possible D gene TRBD1, 6 bases. This CDR3 is built from 16 residues. V lost 2 bases, J lost 0 bases, and 14 bases lay in between. Germline V lookup: CDR1 SQVTM, CDR2 ANQGSEA. CDR3 residues: CSVEYGTINSGNTIYF. The CDR3 bases are TGCAGCGTTGAATATGGGACAATAAACTCTGGAAACACCATATATTTT.

This clonotype was detected only a few times. The chain has TRBV7-6 and TRBJ1-1; tentative D call: TRBD1 (5 bases). The CDR3 runs 14 residues. CDR1 and CDR2 from the germline V gene are SGHVS and FNYEAQ. The germline V and J ends were trimmed by 1 base and 4 bases, with 10 bases remaining between them. CDR3 amino acids: CASSLVSGSTEAFF. The CDR3 region has the DNA TGTGCCAGCAGCTTAGTTTCAGGGTCCACTGAAGCTTTCTTT.

The chain combines TRBV27 with TRBJ2-3; the D is unclear. Germline V lookup: CDR1 MNHEY, CDR2 SMNVEV (reference sequence). Trimming pared 2 bases from V and 8 bases from J, leaving 11 bases between. The CDR3 length is 13 residues. In nucleotides, the CDR3 is TGTGCCAGCAGTTTACCGGGCCCGGGTACGCAGTATTTT. This codes for CASSLPGPGTQYF.

V and J are TRBV29-1 and TRBJ1-4, with D unclear. The CDR3 extends over 13 amino acids. V was shortened by 6 bases and J by 3 bases, with 11 bases between the two germline ends. The germline V gene encodes CDR1 SQVTM and CDR2 ANQGSEA. CDR3 sequence reads: CSVMVTANEKLFF. The CDR3 DNA reads TGCAGCGTCATGGTTACGGCTAATGAAAAACTGTTTTTT.

V usage is TRBV10-3 and J usage is TRBJ1-5; D gene unclear. The length of the CDR3 is 14 residues. The germline V gene encodes CDR1 ENHRY and CDR2 SYGVKD. Deletions cut 4 bases from V and 3 bases from J, with 10 bases between. CDR3 in amino acids: CAISVGIVNQPQHF. The DNA of the CDR3 is TGTGCCATCAGTGTCGGAATCGTCAATCAGCCCCAGCATTTT.

The genes are TRBV7-6 and TRBJ2-7; no reliable D call. The V end was cut by 4 bases, the J end by 0 bases, with 16 bases between. The CDR3 totals 16 residues. Germline CDR1 and CDR2: SGHVS and FNYEAQ. CDR3 coding DNA: TGTGCCAGCAGCTCCCTTTCGAGGATGCACTCCTACGAGCAGTACTTC. This encodes CASSSLSRMHSYEQYF.

This chain connects TRBV6-6 to TRBJ1-6; D uncertain. Trimming removed 2 bases at V and 6 bases at J, with 17 bases between. The length of the CDR3 is 17 residues. The germline gives CDR1 MNHNY, CDR2 SVGAGI (reference sequence). CDR3 in DNA: TGTGCCAGCAGTTACCTCGTAGTAGGAATTTCTAATTCACCCCTCCACTTT. Amino acids: CASSYLVVGISNSPLHF.

This clonotype was observed at least ten times. The CDR3 sequence: CASSVETVGWANEQFF. CDR3 nucleotide sequence: TGTGCCAGCAGCGTAGAGACGGTGGGGTGGGCCAATGAGCAGTTCTTC. The chain links TRBV9 to TRBJ2-1, with no clear D. CDR3 length equals 16 residues. The germline CDR1 and CDR2 sequences are SGDLS and YYNGEE. The ends were cut back, 0 bases at V and 6 bases at J, with 16 bases in the middle.

Ten or more counts support this clonotype. The rearrangement joins TRBV29-1 to TRBJ2-3, with D unresolved. V lost 3 bases and J lost 5, with 9 bases in between. The length of the CDR3 is 12 residues. CDR1 SQVTM and CDR2 ANQGSEA come from the germline V gene. The CDR3 loop reads CSVDANRDTQYF. The CDR3 DNA is TGCAGCGTTGACGCTAACAGAGATACGCAGTATTTT.

The chain combines TRBV13 with TRBJ2-6; 7 nucleotides align to TRBD1. Germline assignment: CDR1 PRHDT and CDR2 FYEKMQ (reference sequence). V dropped 5 bases and J dropped 0; count of bases not matched to a gene: 7. The CDR3 consists of 17 residues. The CDR3 sequence: CASSPTGLSSGANVLTF. The CDR3 coding sequence is TGTGCCAGCAGCCCGACAGGGTTGTCCTCTGGGGCCAACGTCCTGACTTTC.

This clonotype was recorded many times. The V call is TRBV5-1, the J call TRBJ2-5; D is unresolved. V lost 0 bases and J 2 bases, leaving 8 bases between the germline ends. This CDR3 spans 14 amino acids. Looked up from germline, CDR1 is SGHRS and CDR2 is YFSETQ. The CDR3 loop reads CASSLGTEQETQYF. The CDR3 bases are TGCGCCAGCAGCTTGGGGACGGAACAAGAGACCCAGTACTTC.

This clonotype turned up a few times. The rearrangement links TRBV19 to TRBJ2-1, with 9 bases matching TRBD2. V lost 4 bases, J lost 7 bases, and 8 bases stayed unmatched. CDR1 LNHDA and CDR2 SQIVND come from the germline V gene (reference sequence). The CDR3 loop spans 15 amino acids. The CDR3, as DNA: TGTGCCAGTAGTAGACAAAGCGGGGGGCTGAATGAGCAGTTCTTC. Protein sequence: CASSRQSGGLNEQFF. Based on the CDR3 plus reference TRBV19 and TRBJ2-1, the full variable domain is DGGITQSPKYLFRKEGQNVTLSCEQNLNHDAMYWYRQDPGQGLRLIYYSQIVNDFQKGDIAEGYSVSREKKESFPLTVTSAQKNPTAFYLCASSRQSGGLNEQFFGPGTRLTVL.